Below are 2 T cell receptor beta chains sequenced from a single sample in a study of T cell responses to AZD1222 COVID-19 vaccine. The method was immunoSEQ multiplex PCR; TCRdb's version includes in-frame clones alone and lacks a portion of them. The profile shows fewer than 110,000 clones, 75% to 95% of them singletons. This specimen was peripheral blood, taken on day 0 of AZD1222 vaccination. The receptors stem from an adult in good health.

The V call is TRBV29-1, the J call TRBJ2-1, with 9 bases fitting TRBD2. This CDR3 region has 13 residues. V was clipped by 7 bases and J by 10 bases; unmatched bases: 11. Germline V lookup: CDR1 SQVTM, CDR2 ANQGSEA. CDR3: CSASGGPLREQFF. The DNA of the CDR3 is TGCAGCGCCAGCGGGGGGCCCCTCAGGGAGCAGTTCTTC.

This clone was counted a single time. This sequence joins TRBV12-3 or TRBV12-4 and TRBJ1-1; D gene uncertain. Trimming left V 5 bases short and J 4 bases short, with 11 bases between. CDR3 size: 13 residues. The CDR3 reads CASSRIRATEAFF. In DNA, the CDR3 is TGTGCCAGCAGTAGGATACGGGCCACTGAAGCTTTCTTT.